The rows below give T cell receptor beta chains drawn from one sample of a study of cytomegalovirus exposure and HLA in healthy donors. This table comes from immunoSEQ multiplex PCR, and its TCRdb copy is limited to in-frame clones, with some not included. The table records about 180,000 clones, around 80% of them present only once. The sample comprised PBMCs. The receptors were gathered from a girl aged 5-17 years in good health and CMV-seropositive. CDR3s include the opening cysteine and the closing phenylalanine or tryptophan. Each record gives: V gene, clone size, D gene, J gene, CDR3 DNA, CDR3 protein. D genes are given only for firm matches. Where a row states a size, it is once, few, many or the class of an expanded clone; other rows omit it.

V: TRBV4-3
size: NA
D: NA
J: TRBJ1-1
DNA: TGCGCCAGCAGCCAGAACCAGGGGTATGAAGCTTTCTTT
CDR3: CASSQNQGYEAFF

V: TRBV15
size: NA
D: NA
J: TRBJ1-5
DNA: TGTGCCACCAGCAGAGACTTAGTACCAAATCAGCCCCAGCATTTT
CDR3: CATSRDLVPNQPQHF

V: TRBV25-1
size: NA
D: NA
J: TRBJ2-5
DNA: TGTGCCAGCAGTCCCTCCGGTGTGCAGACCCAGTACTTC
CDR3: CASSPSGVQTQYF

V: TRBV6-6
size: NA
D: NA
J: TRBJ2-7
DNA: TGTGCCAGCAGTTACTCGGGACTTTACGAGCAGTACTTC
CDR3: CASSYSGLYEQYF

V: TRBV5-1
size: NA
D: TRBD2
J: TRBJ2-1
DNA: TGCGCCAGCAGCTTGGAACCCCCGGGAGGTTCCTACAATGAGCAGTTCTTC
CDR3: CASSLEPPGGSYNEQFF

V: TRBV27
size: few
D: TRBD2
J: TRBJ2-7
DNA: TGTGCCAGCAGTTTTGGGGGGGGGACCTACGAGCAGTACTTC
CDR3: CASSFGGGTYEQYF

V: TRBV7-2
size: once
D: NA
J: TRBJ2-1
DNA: TGTGCCAGCAGCTTGGAGGCCTACAATGAGCAGTTCTTC
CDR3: CASSLEAYNEQFF

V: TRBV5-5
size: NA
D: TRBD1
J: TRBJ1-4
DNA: TGTGCCAGCAGCCGTTTCGACAGGGGTAATGAAAAACTGTTTTTT
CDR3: CASSRFDRGNEKLFF

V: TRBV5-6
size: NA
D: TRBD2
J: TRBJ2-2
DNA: TGTGCCAGCAGCTTGAGGAGACTAGCGGGAGTGAACACCGGGGAGCTGTTTTTT
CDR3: CASSLRRLAGVNTGELFF

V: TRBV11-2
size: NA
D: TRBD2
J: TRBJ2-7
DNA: TGTGCCAGCAGCTTACTGCAGACTAGCGGGAGTTCCTACGAGCAGTACTTC
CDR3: CASSLLQTSGSSYEQYF

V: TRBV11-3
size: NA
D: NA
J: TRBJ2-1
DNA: TGTGCCAGCAGCGGGGGCCAGGGGAATGAGCAGTTCTTC
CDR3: CASSGGQGNEQFF

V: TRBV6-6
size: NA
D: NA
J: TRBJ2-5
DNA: TGTGCCAGCAGGCCGACAGCCTTCCAAGAGACCCAGTACTTC
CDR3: CASRPTAFQETQYF

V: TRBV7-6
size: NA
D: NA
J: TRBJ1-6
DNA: TGTGCCAGCAGCCCCGGACAGTATAATTCACCCCTCCACTTT
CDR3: CASSPGQYNSPLHF

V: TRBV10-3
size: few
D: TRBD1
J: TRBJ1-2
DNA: TGTGCCATCAGTGGAGATGGGACAGGGGACTATGGCTACACCTTC
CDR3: CAISGDGTGDYGYTF

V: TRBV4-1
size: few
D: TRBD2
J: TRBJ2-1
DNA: TGCGCCAGCAGCCAAGCACCCCCCGGACTAGCGGGAGATGAGCAGTTCTTC
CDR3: CASSQAPPGLAGDEQFF

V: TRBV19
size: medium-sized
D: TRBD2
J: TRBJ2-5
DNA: TGTGCCAGTAGGGCCGGCGGGAGTGGTGAGACCCAGTACTTC
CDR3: CASRAGGSGETQYF

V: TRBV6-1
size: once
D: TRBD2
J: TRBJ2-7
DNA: TGTGCCAGCAGTGAAGCGCTAGCGGGAGCCTACGAGCAGTACTTC
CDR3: CASSEALAGAYEQYF

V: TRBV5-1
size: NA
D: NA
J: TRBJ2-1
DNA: TGCGCCAGCAGCTTTGGGCAAACCAATGAGCAGTTCTTC
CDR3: CASSFGQTNEQFF

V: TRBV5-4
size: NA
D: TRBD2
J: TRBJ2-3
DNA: TGTGCCAGCAGCCCCCAACTAGCGGGAGAGACAGATACGCAGTATTTT
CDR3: CASSPQLAGETDTQYF

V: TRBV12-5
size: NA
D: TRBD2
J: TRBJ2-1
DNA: TGTGCTAGTGGTTTGGTATTGGGGGCGGCAGGGCAGCGGGAGGGCCAAGGGGGTGAGCAGTTCTTC
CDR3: CASGLVLGAAGQREGQGGEQFF

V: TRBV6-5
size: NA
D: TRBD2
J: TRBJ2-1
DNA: TGTGCCAGCTCCGGACTAGCGGGAGTAAGGGAGCAGTTCTTC
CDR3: CASSGLAGVREQFF

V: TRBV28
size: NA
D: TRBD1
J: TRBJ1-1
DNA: TGTGCCAGCAGCCAATATGGGGACAGGGGAGGGACTGAAGCTTTCTTT
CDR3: CASSQYGDRGGTEAFF

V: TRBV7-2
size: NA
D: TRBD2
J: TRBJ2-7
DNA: TGTGCCAGCAGCTCCCAAGCGGGAGATTCCTACGAGCAGTACTTC
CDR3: CASSSQAGDSYEQYF

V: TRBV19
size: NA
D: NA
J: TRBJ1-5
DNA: TGTGCCAGTACCTATAGCAATCAGCCCCAGCATTTT
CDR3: CASTYSNQPQHF

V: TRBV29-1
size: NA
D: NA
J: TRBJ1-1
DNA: TGCAGCGTTGATATGGGCCACAGAATGAACACTGAAGCTTTCTTT
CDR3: CSVDMGHRMNTEAFF

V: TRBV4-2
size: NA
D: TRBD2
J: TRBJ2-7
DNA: TGTGCCAGCAGCCAAGAACCCAGCGGGAGTCAATACGAGCAGTACTTC
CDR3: CASSQEPSGSQYEQYF

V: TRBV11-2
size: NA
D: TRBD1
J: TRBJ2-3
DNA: TGTGCCAGCAGCCCGGGACAGGGAAGCACAGATACGCAGTATTTT
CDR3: CASSPGQGSTDTQYF

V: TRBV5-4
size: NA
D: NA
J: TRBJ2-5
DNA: TGTGCCAGCAGGGCGGTCTTCCAAGAGACCCAGTACTTC
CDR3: CASRAVFQETQYF